The sequence of this T cell receptor (beta chain) was determined in a study of cytomegalovirus exposure and HLA in healthy donors. Overall study context: The 100 to 150 validation repertoires and the 650 to 850 first-cohort repertoires shared a platform, a later analysis reported. Notes on the study in general: Reports showed the classifier diagnosing cytomegalovirus status with high specificity and sensitivity.

Using immunoSEQ multiplex PCR, the repertoire was profiled, and TCRdb retains in-frame clones only, with some absent. Seen here are about 120,000 clones, approximately 90% observed once, and the top ten hold over 6%. Points on this clone: Its antigen is undetermined.

Trimming pared 0 bases from V and 5 bases from J, leaving 17 bases between. The CDR3 length is 16 residues. Germline lookup yields CDR1 LNHNV and CDR2 YYDKDF (reference sequence). The receptor comes from a woman aged 18-29 years in good health and CMV-seropositive. The rearrangement joins TRBV15 to TRBJ2-7; D might be TRBD1 (5 bases). The sample comprised PBMCs. In nucleotides, the CDR3 is TGTGCCACCAGCAGAGAATATGCTAGGGGTGTGGACGAGCAGTACTTC. Protein: CATSREYARGVDEQYF.